The TCR beta chain under discussion was sequenced for a study of blood T cells in healthy people across ages. Together with a sample-barcoded 5' primer, a J-beta primer mix was included in a second PCR lasting about 7 to 11 cycles. TCRdb used MiXCR to reprocess the 5' RACE reads, holding one entry per CDR3 protein. In the table there are 800,000 or so distinct CDR3 sequences, roughly 60% of which are singletons. The CDR3 is 17 amino acids. Note on this clonotype: At one boundary the junction diverges from the germline segment, which might be a read error.

V usage is TRBV12-3 or TRBV12-4 and J usage is TRBJ2-1, with TRBD2 identical over 12 bases. Sequencing was done on a sample of blood. The receptor's source is a man aged 25-45 years in good health. CDR3 in DNA: TGTGCCAGCAGTCCCCGAACTAGCGGGGGGCGACACAATGATCAGTTCTTC. Translated: CASSPRTSGGRHNDQFF.